The entry below gives a single T cell receptor beta chain sequence along with its context. This CDR3 comprises 15 residues. Germline loops: CDR1 LNHDA, CDR2 SQIVND (reference sequence). Germline trimming cut 3 bases from V and 8 bases from J; bases unmatched to any gene: 8. Extraction of approximately 2.2 micrograms of genomic DNA from cryopreserved PBMCs supplied material for TCR beta libraries. This record belongs to a study of cytotoxic CD8 clonotypes in ibrutinib-treated CLL. Using immunoSEQ multiplex PCR, the repertoire was profiled, and TCRdb retains in-frame clones only, with some absent. The sample carries 15,000 or so clones, around 60% recorded once.

Sample: PBMCs, taken before ibrutinib treatment. The genes are TRBV19 and TRBJ2-1, with TRBD2 matching 9 bases. The receptor was isolated from a human donor with chronic lymphocytic leukemia. The CDR3 sequence: CASSIGRGGPDEQFF. For the CDR3, the DNA is TGTGCCAGTAGTATCGGGCGGGGGGGCCCCGATGAGCAGTTCTTC.